Each of the 24 T cell receptor beta chains below was sequenced from the same sample in a study of T cell responses to AZD1222 COVID-19 vaccine. TCRdb's table, derived via immunoSEQ multiplex PCR, lists solely in-frame clones and lacks some. The repertoire holds tens of thousands of clones, with over 80% as singletons. The sequenced sample was peripheral blood, obtained on day 0 of AZD1222 vaccination. The receptors originated from an adult in good health.

The J gene is TRBJ1-2, the V gene TRBV7-9, with TRBD1 identical over 10 bases. The trim removed 1 base at V and 4 bases at J, leaving 3 bases unmatched. Per germline, CDR1 SEHNR and CDR2 FQNEAQ (reference sequence). CDR3 size: 15 residues. Here the CDR3 DNA reads TGTGCCAGCAGCTTAGTGGGACAGGGGTCCTATGGCTACACCTTC. This gives the protein CASSLVGQGSYGYTF.

The chain is built from TRBV11-3 and TRBJ2-2; 9 bases are shared with TRBD1. Trimming took 4 bases from V and 5 from J; bases not matched to a gene: 8. CDR3 length: 16 residues. Per the germline V gene, CDR1 is SGHNT and CDR2 is YENEEA. In nucleotides, the CDR3 is TGTGCCAGCAGCTCAGGGGGACAGGGAGGTACCGGGGAGCTGTTTTTT. This codes for CASSSGGQGGTGELFF.

The chain has TRBV19 and TRBJ2-7; D might be TRBD1 or TRBD2, each matching 5 bases. CDR1 is LNHDA and CDR2 is SQIVND in the germline V gene (reference sequence). The ends were cut back, 6 bases at V and 7 bases at J, with 25 bases in the middle. The CDR3 runs 16 residues. CDR3 nucleotides: TGTGCCAGTAGCCCGCTCCCCGGGACGACCGCGGAGGAGCAGTACTTC. Protein: CASSPLPGTTAEEQYF.

J is TRBJ2-3 and V is TRBV11-2; 7 bases fit TRBD2. From germline, CDR1 is SGHAT and CDR2 FQNNGV. The CDR3 consists of 15 residues. V was pared by 2 bases and J by 2 bases, with 4 bases of the junction left unmatched. The CDR3 is CASSLRTSYTDTQYF. In DNA, the CDR3 is TGTGCCAGCAGCTTAAGGACTAGTTACACAGATACGCAGTATTTT.

The V call is TRBV6-2 or TRBV6-3, the J call TRBJ2-7, with 10 bases matching TRBD2. Germline trimming cut 6 bases from V and 6 bases from J; bases unmatched to any gene: 11. The CDR3 consists of 15 residues. Per germline, CDR1 MNHEY and CDR2 SVGEGT. The DNA for the CDR3 is TGTGCCAGCAGCCGATCCCCTAGCGGGAGTTCCGAGCAGTACTTC. Protein product: CASSRSPSGSSEQYF.

The V gene is TRBV19, the J gene TRBJ2-6; no reliable D call. There are 17 residues in the CDR3. The germline gives CDR1 LNHDA, CDR2 SQIVND (reference sequence). The ends were cut back, 5 bases at V and 0 bases at J, with 14 bases in the middle. Written as DNA, the CDR3 is TGTGCCAGTAGTCGGCCAGGCGCAGCCTCTGGGGCCAACGTCCTGACTTTC. As protein: CASSRPGAASGANVLTF.

V gene TRBV7-6 combines with J gene TRBJ2-7, with D unclear. V was clipped by 1 base and J by 5 bases, with 15 bases between them. This CDR3 spans 15 amino acids. Looked up from germline, CDR1 is SGHVS and CDR2 is FNYEAQ. The CDR3 nucleotides are TGTGCCAGCAGCTTAGGTACCCGCGTAGCCAACGAGCAGTACTTC. This encodes CASSLGTRVANEQYF.

The chain combines TRBV10-2 with TRBJ1-2; 7 positions match TRBD1. Unmatched junction bases numbered 4, after V lost 4 bases and J lost 5 bases. Germline V gene sequence: CDR1 WSHSY, CDR2 SAAADI. The CDR3 is 13 amino acids. CDR3 DNA sequence: TGCGCCAGCAGTGGTACAGGGGAATATGGCTACACCTTC. Translated: CASSGTGEYGYTF.

This chain connects TRBV2 to TRBJ1-1; perhaps TRBD1 as D (5 bases). The length of the CDR3 is 15 residues. CDR1 and CDR2 from the germline V gene are SNHLY and FYNNEI. With 6 bases removed from V and 0 bases from J, the gap between germline ends came to 14 bases. The DNA of the CDR3 is TGTGCCAGCAGGTCCCAGGGCTGGGTGAACACTGAAGCTTTCTTT. Translating it yields CASRSQGWVNTEAFF.

The V call is TRBV24-1, the J call TRBJ2-2, with TRBD1 matching 8 bases. V gave up 3 bases and J gave up 2 bases; unmatched junction bases: 10. This CDR3 region has 18 residues. CDR1 is KGHDR and CDR2 is SFDVKD in the germline V gene. This CDR3 reads CATSDPGGATINTGELFF. In nucleotides, the CDR3 is TGTGCCACCAGTGATCCAGGGGGCGCGACGATAAACACCGGGGAGCTGTTTTTT.

V gene TRBV14 combines with J gene TRBJ2-3, with 7 bases that match TRBD2. Trimming at V came to 2 bases and at J to 1 base, leaving 0 bases not matched to a gene. The CDR3 is made up of 14 amino acids. The germline V gene encodes CDR1 SGHDN and CDR2 FVKESK. The CDR3 sequence: CASSQLAGTDTQYF. Written as DNA, the CDR3 is TGTGCCAGCAGCCAACTAGCGGGCACAGATACGCAGTATTTT.

This chain joins TRBV7-2 and TRBJ2-3; weak D call: TRBD2 (5 bases). This CDR3 is 15 amino acids long. From germline, CDR1 is SGHTA and CDR2 FQGNSA. Trimming cost V 5 bases and J 3 bases, with 15 bases left between them. The CDR3 nucleotides are TGTGCCAGCAGCCCCGGCAGGTCGGGGACAGATACGCAGTATTTT. Amino acids: CASSPGRSGTDTQYF.

This CDR3 is CSVVIPTHYNEQFF. In nucleotides, the CDR3 is TGCAGCGTTGTTATACCTACTCACTACAATGAGCAGTTCTTC. The V gene is TRBV29-1, the J gene TRBJ2-1, with D unclear. The CDR3 is 14 amino acids. The germline V and J ends were trimmed by 4 bases and 3 bases, with 13 bases remaining between them. Germline V gene data show CDR1 as SQVTM and CDR2 as ANQGSEA.

This chain uses TRBV6-5 with TRBJ1-2; D call uncertain. Germline V lookup: CDR1 MNHEY, CDR2 SVGAGI. V was pared by 0 bases and J by 8 bases, with 13 bases between. The CDR3 spans 14 residues. Written as DNA, the CDR3 is TGTGCCAGCAGTTACTCCTTGGAGGCAGGCGGCTACACCTTC. Protein sequence: CASSYSLEAGGYTF.

This chain uses TRBV29-1 with TRBJ1-6; D remains unclear. Germline values: CDR1 SQVTM, CDR2 ANQGSEA. Deletions cut 6 bases from V and 8 bases from J, with 14 bases between. The CDR3 loop spans 13 amino acids. The chain's CDR3 is CSVRGGEDSPLHF. In DNA form, the CDR3 reads TGCAGCGTCCGGGGTGGGGAAGATTCACCCCTCCACTTT.

The chain is built from TRBV19 and TRBJ2-5; 8 nucleotides align to TRBD1. Germline CDR1 LNHDA, CDR2 SQIVND (reference sequence). The J segment lost 4 bases and the V segment lost 2 bases, leaving 6 bases of the junction unmatched. CDR3 length equals 15 residues. The CDR3 DNA follows: TGTGCCAGTAGTATAACGGCAGGGGGCTTAGAGACCCAGTACTTC. It codes for CASSITAGGLETQYF.

This chain links TRBV27 with TRBJ2-3; D ambiguous. The germline V gene has CDR1 MNHEY and CDR2 SMNVEV (reference sequence). CDR3 length: 14 residues. The V and J ends lost 5 bases and 0 bases respectively, with 9 bases between them. For the CDR3, the DNA is TGTGCCAGCAGTACCCAGTCTAGCACAGATACGCAGTATTTT. Translation gives CASSTQSSTDTQYF.

V gene TRBV20-1 combines with J gene TRBJ2-3; perhaps TRBD2 as D (5 bases). The CDR3 loop spans 15 amino acids. V was shortened by 4 bases and J by 0 bases, with 14 bases between the two germline ends. Germline V CDR1 and CDR2: DFQATT, SNEGSKA (reference sequence). CDR3 DNA: TGCAGTGCTATTGAGGGTGGATCTAGCACAGATACGCAGTATTTT. Its translation: CSAIEGGSSTDTQYF.

This clone showed up just a few times. This sequence joins TRBV14 and TRBJ2-1, with D hard to call. With 2 bases removed from V and 5 bases from J, the gap between germline ends came to 10 bases. This CDR3 has 14 residues. The germline gives CDR1 SGHDN, CDR2 FVKESK. This CDR3 is CASSQRRANNEQFF. The CDR3 DNA reads TGTGCCAGCAGCCAACGCCGGGCAAACAATGAGCAGTTCTTC. Looking up the rest from reference TRBV14 and TRBJ2-1 gives the full variable domain: EAGVTQFPSHSVIEKGQTVTLRCDPISGHDNLYWYRRVMGKEIKFLLHFVKESKQDESGMPNNRFLAERTGGTYSTLKVQPAELEDSGVYFCASSQRRANNEQFFGPGTRLTVL.

This clone was detected a few times. The rearrangement links TRBV5-8 to TRBJ2-2, with 8 positions matching TRBD2. The CDR3 extends over 17 amino acids. In germline, CDR1 is SGHTS, CDR2 YDEGEE. V lost 4 bases and J lost 3; bases outside the gene matches: 11. The CDR3 DNA is TGTGCCAGCAGCCTTCCCTTTAGCGGGGCCGACACCGGGGAGCTGTTTTTT. Its protein product is CASSLPFSGADTGELFF.

The chain is built from TRBV14 and TRBJ2-1; TRBD2 aligns across 7 bases. The CDR3 extends over 16 amino acids. V was clipped by 4 bases and J by 5 bases; unmatched bases: 11. Germline V gene lookup returns CDR1 SGHDN and CDR2 FVKESK. The CDR3 region has the DNA TGTGCCAGCAGCCCGGGACTAAAGTTGGGGGACAATGAGCAGTTCTTC. It translates to CASSPGLKLGDNEQFF.

V gene TRBV4-3 combines with J gene TRBJ2-4; possible D gene TRBD2, 5 bases. The CDR3 contains 16 residues. The V end was cut by 0 bases, the J end by 0 bases, with 9 bases between. CDR1 and CDR2 (germline): LGHNA, YSLEER. CDR3 region: CASSQDSGRAKNIQYF. The CDR3, as DNA: TGCGCCAGCAGCCAAGATTCGGGGAGAGCCAAAAACATTCAGTACTTC.

The V and J genes are TRBV7-2 and TRBJ2-3, with TRBD2 matching 7 bases. This CDR3 spans 17 amino acids. Germline CDR1 and CDR2: SGHTA and FQGNSA. V shed 1 base, J shed 2 bases, and the junction held 9 bases outside the gene matches. CDR3 residues: CASSLVRGGGLTDTQYF. The CDR3 DNA is TGTGCCAGCAGCTTAGTCAGAGGCGGGGGACTCACAGATACGCAGTATTTT.

V gene TRBV4-3 combines with J gene TRBJ2-3, with D tentatively TRBD2 (5 bases). Trimming left V 0 bases short and J 6 bases short, with 7 bases between. The CDR3 consists of 13 residues. Germline CDR1 reads LGHNA; CDR2 reads YSLEER. Here the CDR3 DNA reads TGCGCCAGCAGCCAAGAGCGGGCCGATACGCAGTATTTT. Translating it yields CASSQERADTQYF.